This section outlines one T cell receptor beta chain sequence together with its context. Using immunoSEQ multiplex PCR, the repertoire was profiled, and TCRdb retains in-frame clones only, with some absent. The sample lists 90,000 to 110,000 clones, approximately 91% occurring once. Germline V gives CDR1 SGHTA, CDR2 FQGNSA. This CDR3 is 16 amino acids long. Deletions cut 4 bases from V and 0 bases from J, with 13 bases between. The data derive from a study of T cell responses to AZD1222 COVID-19 vaccine. This TCR was sampled from an adult in good health. The chain couples TRBV7-2 to TRBJ1-3; tentative D call: TRBD1 (5 bases). Material: peripheral blood, obtained on day 0 of AZD1222 vaccination. The CDR3, as DNA: TGTGCCAGCAGCTCCCCCAGACAGAGCTCTGGAAACACCATATATTTT. Protein product: CASSSPRQSSGNTIYF.